This TCR beta chain derives from a study of blood T cells in healthy people across ages. Looking at the study overall: Template switching recovered approximately one barcoded beta molecule for every two T cells.

J lost 3 bases, V lost 7 bases, and 5 bases had no gene match. The CDR3 spans 15 residues. Looked up from germline, CDR1 is ENHRY and CDR2 is SYGVKD. Primed by a sample-barcoded 5' primer and a J-beta primer mix, a second PCR proceeded for about 7 to 11 cycles. TCRdb redid the calling of the 5' RACE reads with MiXCR, one entry per CDR3 protein. The sample has roughly 800,000 distinct CDR3 sequences, about 53% seen once. Whole-study findings and limits: In these data, TCR beta diversity tracked strongly with naive T cell percentage.

Of note for this clonotype: The target antigen is unknown.

Material for sequencing was blood. V usage is TRBV10-3 and J usage is TRBJ2-1; 11 bases are shared with TRBD2. This TCR derives from a man aged 80 or over in good health. CDR3 loop: CAITRLAGLYNEQFF. CDR3 nucleotide sequence: TGTGCCATCACCCGACTAGCGGGACTCTACAATGAGCAGTTCTTC.